The 9 T cell receptor beta chains below come from one sample, sequenced in a study of graft-versus-host responses after intestinal transplantation. Assay used: immunoSEQ multiplex PCR; TCRdb lists only in-frame clones, some missing. The sample holds about 28,000 clones; about 80% are singletons and the top ten take around a fifth. For these TCRs, the target antigens are not known. The sample consisted of unstimulated CD8+ T cells sorted from spleen or lymph node cells, taken before intestinal transplant. The receptors were gathered from a human donor who received an intestinal transplant.

The chain carries TRBV4-1 and TRBJ2-1; the match to TRBD2 covers 9 bases. With V trimmed by 4 bases and J by 9 bases, 22 bases remained unmatched. The CDR3 contains 19 residues. The germline gives CDR1 MGHRA, CDR2 YSYEKL. The CDR3 spells CASSPVGGRETGSGGEQFF. Here the CDR3 DNA reads TGCGCCAGCAGCCCGGTGGGCGGGAGGGAAACGGGGAGCGGGGGTGAGCAGTTCTTC.

This chain uses TRBV11-2 with TRBJ1-5; D not certain. The CDR3 runs to 14 residues. Germline V gene data show CDR1 as SGHAT and CDR2 as FQNNGV. V shed 5 bases and J shed 0 bases, with 8 bases lying between them. The CDR3 sequence: CASSPRYSNQPQHF. CDR3 nucleotides: TGTGCCAGCAGCCCTCGTTATAGCAATCAGCCCCAGCATTTT.

The V gene is TRBV19, the J gene TRBJ2-2, with D possibly TRBD2 on 6 matching bases. Germline values: CDR1 LNHDA, CDR2 SQIVND (reference sequence). Trimming took 7 bases from V and 2 from J, leaving 11 bases between them. The CDR3 covers 14 residues. CDR3 nucleotide sequence: TGTGCCAGTACGTGGGGACTTAACACCGGGGAGCTGTTTTTT. As protein: CASTWGLNTGELFF.

In this sample, this clone turned up a few times. J is TRBJ2-1 and V is TRBV5-3, with 7 bases lining up with TRBD1. TRBV5-3 is an ORF for which the function is uncertain. This CDR3 has 15 amino acids. V trimming: 2 bases; J trimming: 6 bases; junction bases outside the gene matches: 8. CDR3 DNA sequence: TGTGCCAGAAGCTTACCGGGACAGTCGGGCAATGAGCAGTTCTTC. As protein: CARSLPGQSGNEQFF.

The J gene is TRBJ2-5, the V gene TRBV9; possibly TRBD2 for D (5 bases). Per germline, CDR1 SGDLS and CDR2 YYNGEE. V was clipped by 0 bases and J by 5 bases, with 11 bases between them. This CDR3 has 14 residues. In DNA, the CDR3 is TGTGCCAGCAGCGTAGACCCGAGGGAGGAGACCCAGTACTTC. This sequence encodes CASSVDPREETQYF.

This chain uses TRBV27 with TRBJ2-5; 14 bases are shared with TRBD2. V was clipped by 5 bases and J by 11 bases; unmatched bases: 13. Germline assignment: CDR1 MNHEY and CDR2 SMNVEV (reference sequence). The length of the CDR3 is 16 residues. This CDR3 reads CASSPQGLAGVLGQYF. In nucleotides, the CDR3 is TGTGCCAGCAGTCCTCAGGGACTAGCGGGAGTTCTTGGGCAGTACTTC.

The chain is built from TRBV4-2 and TRBJ2-4, with 9 bases lining up with TRBD2. J was trimmed by 8 bases and V by 0 bases; bases with no gene match: 11. The germline V gene encodes CDR1 LGHNA and CDR2 YNFKEQ. This CDR3 region has 17 residues. The chain's CDR3 is CASSQEGAGGLMYIQYF. Here the CDR3 DNA reads TGTGCCAGCAGCCAAGAAGGCGCGGGGGGGCTTATGTACATTCAGTACTTC.

The sample holds a few counts of this clone. The V and J genes are TRBV5-1 and TRBJ1-2; D unclear. CDR3 length equals 13 residues. Trimming left V 0 bases short and J 2 bases short, with 5 bases between. Germline loops: CDR1 SGHRS, CDR2 YFSETQ. The CDR3 DNA reads as TGCGCCAGCAGCTTGGGAGTGAACTATGGCTACACCTTC. Translating gives CASSLGVNYGYTF.

This chain links TRBV7-6 with TRBJ2-1; D may be TRBD2 (6 bases). Per germline, CDR1 SGHVS and CDR2 FNYEAQ. The CDR3 sequence is 15 residues long. The germline V and J ends were trimmed by 5 bases and 0 bases, with 11 bases remaining between them. The CDR3 DNA reads TGTGCCAGCAGCCGGACTACCAGCTCCTACAATGAGCAGTTCTTC. The encoded protein is CASSRTTSSYNEQFF.